This T cell receptor beta chain emerged from a study of T cell responses to AZD1222 COVID-19 vaccine. The repertoire was sequenced with immunoSEQ multiplex PCR; TCRdb's copy has only in-frame clones and lacks some. The data show 150,000 to 200,000 clones, with 85% to 95% seen just once and roughly 4.6% held by the top ten. This clone has more than one count but fewer than ten. V dropped 4 bases and J dropped 4 bases, with 14 bases sitting between them. The CDR3 has 15 amino acids. Germline V CDR1 and CDR2: SNHLY, FYNNEI. The sequence was collected from an adult who received the AZD1222 COVID-19 vaccine. Source: peripheral blood, taken 28 days after the second AZD1222 dose. The V and J genes are TRBV2 and TRBJ1-5, with unresolved D. CDR3 bases: TGTGCCAGCAGTGTTCAACAACTAGGGAATCAGCCCCAGCATTTT. Translation gives CASSVQQLGNQPQHF.